The clone carrying this TCR beta chain occurred a few times. The antigen is unknown. The sample is drawn from a study of T cells in Graves' hyperthyroidism and ophthalmopathy. As for the study in general: Specimen type is peripheral blood, collected at initial diagnosis prior to any treatment.

The germline V gene encodes CDR1 SGHDT and CDR2 YYEEEE. The CDR3 has 15 amino acids. Trimming stripped 3 bases from V and 2 bases from J, with 14 bases between. Every diagnosis used clinical symptoms, serum thyroxine and TRAb, thyroid ultrasound and orbital computed tomography. RNA transcripts yielded amplified TCR beta CDR3 regions. First-round RT-PCR of the TCR CDR3 relied on the HTBI primer set. Each CDR3 protein is one row after TCRdb ran MiXCR on the multiplex PCR reads. Of about 400,000 distinct CDR3 sequences listed, about 15% are singletons. Study-wide results and limits: Most clonotypes that expanded in the thyroid above 0.001 also showed up in blood.

The sequence derives from a woman aged 25 to 45 with Graves' hyperthyroidism. Material for sequencing was blood. The chain uses TRBV5-6 and TRBJ2-5; a weak D match, TRBD2 (5 bases). The CDR3 nucleotides read TGTGCCAGCAGCTACACCGGGAAAAAACAAGAGACCCAGTACTTC. As protein: CASSYTGKKQETQYF.